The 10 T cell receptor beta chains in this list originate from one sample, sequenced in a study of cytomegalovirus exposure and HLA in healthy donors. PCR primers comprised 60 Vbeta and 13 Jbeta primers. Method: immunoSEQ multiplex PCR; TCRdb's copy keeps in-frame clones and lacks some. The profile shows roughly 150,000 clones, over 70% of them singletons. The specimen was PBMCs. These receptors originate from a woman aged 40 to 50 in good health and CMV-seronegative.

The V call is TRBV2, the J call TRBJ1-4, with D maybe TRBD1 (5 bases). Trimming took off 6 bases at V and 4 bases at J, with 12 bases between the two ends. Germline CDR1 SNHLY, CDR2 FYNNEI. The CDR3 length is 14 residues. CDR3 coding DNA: TGTGCCAGCAGACCCGACAGTTATAATGAAAAACTGTTTTTT. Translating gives CASRPDSYNEKLFF. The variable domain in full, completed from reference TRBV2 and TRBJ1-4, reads EPEVTQTPSHQVTQMGQEVILRCVPISNHLYFYWYRQILGQKVEFLVSFYNNEISEKSEIFDDQFSVERPDGSNFTLKIRSTKLEDSAMYFCASRPDSYNEKLFFGSGTQLSVL.

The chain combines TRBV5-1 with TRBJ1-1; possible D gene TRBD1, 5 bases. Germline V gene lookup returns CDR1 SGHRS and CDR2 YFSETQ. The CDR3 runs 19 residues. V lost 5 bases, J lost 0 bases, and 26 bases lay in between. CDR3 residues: CASRHTGSGRGGMNTEAFF. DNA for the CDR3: TGCGCCAGCAGGCACACCGGATCCGGGAGGGGAGGAATGAACACTGAAGCTTTCTTT.

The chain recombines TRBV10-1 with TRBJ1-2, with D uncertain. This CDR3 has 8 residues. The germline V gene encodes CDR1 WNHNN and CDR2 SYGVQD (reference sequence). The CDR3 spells CGAAEYTF. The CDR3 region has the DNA TGCGGAGCTGCGGAGTACACCTTC.

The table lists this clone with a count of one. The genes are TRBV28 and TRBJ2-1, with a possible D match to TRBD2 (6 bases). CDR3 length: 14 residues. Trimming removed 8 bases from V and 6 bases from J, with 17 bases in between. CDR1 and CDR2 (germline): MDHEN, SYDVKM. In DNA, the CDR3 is TGTGCCAGCGGAAAGACCGGGACTTTCAATGAGCAGTTCTTC. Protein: CASGKTGTFNEQFF.

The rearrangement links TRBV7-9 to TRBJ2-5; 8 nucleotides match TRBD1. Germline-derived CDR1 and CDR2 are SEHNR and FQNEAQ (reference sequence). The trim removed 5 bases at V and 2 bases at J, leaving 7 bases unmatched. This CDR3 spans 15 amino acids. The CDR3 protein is CASSRAGQAQETQYF. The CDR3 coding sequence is TGTGCCAGCAGCCGGGCGGGACAGGCACAAGAGACCCAGTACTTC.

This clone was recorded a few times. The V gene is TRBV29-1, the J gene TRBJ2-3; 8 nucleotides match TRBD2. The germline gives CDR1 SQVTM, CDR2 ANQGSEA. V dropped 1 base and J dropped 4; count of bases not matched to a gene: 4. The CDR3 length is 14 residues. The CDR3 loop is CSVEGLASSDTQYF. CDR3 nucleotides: TGCAGCGTTGAAGGACTAGCGTCCTCAGATACGCAGTATTTT.

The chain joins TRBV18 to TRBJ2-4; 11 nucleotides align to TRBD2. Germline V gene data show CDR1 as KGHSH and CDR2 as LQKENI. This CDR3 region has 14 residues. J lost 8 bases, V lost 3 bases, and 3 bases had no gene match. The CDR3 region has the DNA TGTGCCAGCTCACCGACTAGCGGGGTGTACATTCAGTACTTC. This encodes CASSPTSGVYIQYF.

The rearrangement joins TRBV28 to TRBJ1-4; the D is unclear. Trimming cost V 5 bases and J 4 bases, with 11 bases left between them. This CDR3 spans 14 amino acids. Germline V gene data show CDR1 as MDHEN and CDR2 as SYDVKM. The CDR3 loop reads CASSTRVYNEKLFF. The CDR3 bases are TGTGCCAGCAGTACGAGGGTGTATAATGAAAAACTGTTTTTT.

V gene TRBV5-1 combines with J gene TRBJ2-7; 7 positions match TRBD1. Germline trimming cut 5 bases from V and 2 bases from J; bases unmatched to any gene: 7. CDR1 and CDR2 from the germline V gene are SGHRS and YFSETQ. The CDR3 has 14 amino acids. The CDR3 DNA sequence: TGCGCCAGCAGACCCAGCCAGGGGGCCTACGAGCAGTACTTC. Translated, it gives CASRPSQGAYEQYF.

The CDR3 loop reads CASSAGTVLDTQYF. The CDR3 region has the DNA TGTGCCAGCAGCGCCGGGACTGTCCTAGATACGCAGTATTTT. The V and J genes are TRBV9 and TRBJ2-3, with D tentatively TRBD2 (6 bases). In germline, CDR1 is SGDLS, CDR2 YYNGEE. The CDR3 is 14 amino acids. The ends were cut back, 3 bases at V and 5 bases at J, with 13 bases in the middle.